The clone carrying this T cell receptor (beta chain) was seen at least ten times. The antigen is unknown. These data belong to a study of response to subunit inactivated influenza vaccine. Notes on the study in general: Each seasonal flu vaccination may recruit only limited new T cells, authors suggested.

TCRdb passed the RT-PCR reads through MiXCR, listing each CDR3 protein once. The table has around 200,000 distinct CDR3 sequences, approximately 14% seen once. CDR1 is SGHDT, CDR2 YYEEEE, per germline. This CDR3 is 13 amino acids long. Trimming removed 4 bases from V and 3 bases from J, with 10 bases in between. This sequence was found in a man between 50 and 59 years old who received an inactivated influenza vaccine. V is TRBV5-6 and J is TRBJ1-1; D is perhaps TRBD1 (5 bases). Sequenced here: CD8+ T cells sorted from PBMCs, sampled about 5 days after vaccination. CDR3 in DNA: TGTGCCAGCAGCCTCGGGACCTACACTGAAGCTTTCTTT. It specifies CASSLGTYTEAFF. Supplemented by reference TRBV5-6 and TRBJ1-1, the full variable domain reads DAGVTQSPTHLIKTRGQQVTLRCSPKSGHDTVSWYQQALGQGPQFIFQYYEEEERQRGNFPDRFSGHQFPNYSSELNVNALLLGDSALYLCASSLGTYTEAFFGQGTRLTVV.